The clone carrying this T cell receptor (beta chain) has at least ten counts. No antigen is known for it. The data are from a study of neurological immune-mediated disorders. The unsorted libraries were made from 2 million PBMCs kept at -80 C. Study-level points and caveats: Among 34 multiple sclerosis patients, phylogenetic grouping put the repertoires of 18 into a single related-CDR3 cluster, a possible signature. No CDR3 amino acid sequences recurred among expanded clones across subjects, suggesting private repertoires in all groups.

The authors produced cDNA by 5'RACE using 10-nucleotide random UMIs. In TCRdb, the 5' RACE reads were re-called with MiXCR into one record per CDR3 protein. This sample has approximately 100,000 distinct CDR3 sequences, with about 3.8% found just once. What was sequenced was PBMCs. The sequence derives from a woman aged 18-35 years with multiple sclerosis.

The CDR3 nucleotides read TGCAGTGCTAGAGCCGGGACAGGGGAATATTCACCCCTCCACTTT. Translating it yields CSARAGTGEYSPLHF. V is TRBV20-1 and J is TRBJ1-6; 10 bases map to TRBD1. Germline V gene lookup returns CDR1 DFQATT and CDR2 SNEGSKA (reference sequence). Losses at the gene ends were 1 base for V and 8 bases for J; bases not matched to a gene: 5. The CDR3 is 15 residues long.